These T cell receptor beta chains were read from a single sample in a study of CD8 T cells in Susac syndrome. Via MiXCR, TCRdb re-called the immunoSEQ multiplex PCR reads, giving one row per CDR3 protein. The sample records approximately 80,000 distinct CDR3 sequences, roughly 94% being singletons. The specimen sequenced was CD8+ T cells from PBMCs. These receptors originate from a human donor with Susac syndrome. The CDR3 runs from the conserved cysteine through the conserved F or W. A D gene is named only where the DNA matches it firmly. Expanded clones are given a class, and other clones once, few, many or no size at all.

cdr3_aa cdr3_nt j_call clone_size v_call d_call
CASSSTRYEQYF TGTGCCAGCAGTTCCACCCGCTACGAGCAGTACTTC TRBJ2-7 . TRBV12-3/TRBV12-4 .
CASSPDGYSPLHF TGTGCCAGCAGTCCGGACGGCTATTCACCCCTCCACTTT TRBJ1-6 . TRBV2 .
CASSYGQIETQYF TGTGCCAGCAGTTACGGCCAGATAGAGACCCAGTACTTC TRBJ2-5 . TRBV6-5 .
CASSPRRTSRIYNEQFF TGTGCCAGCAGTCCTCGCCGGACTAGCCGAATCTACAATGAGCAGTTCTTC TRBJ2-1 . TRBV28 TRBD2
CASSGGQGPNYGYTF TGTGCCAGCAGCGGCGGACAGGGTCCTAACTATGGCTACACCTTC TRBJ1-2 . TRBV9 TRBD1
CASSVPAGTKSFYNEQFF TGTGCCAGCAGCGTACCAGCCGGGACTAAAAGTTTTTACAATGAGCAGTTCTTC TRBJ2-1 . TRBV9 TRBD2
CASSYEGATDTQYF TGTGCCAGCAGTTACGAGGGCGCCACAGATACGCAGTATTTT TRBJ2-3 . TRBV6-5 .
CAVYTGGDGYTF TGTGCCGTATATACAGGGGGCGATGGCTACACCTTC TRBJ1-2 . TRBV27 TRBD1
CASRFGTPTNEKLFF TGTGCCAGCAGATTCGGGACACCGACTAATGAAAAACTGTTTTTT TRBJ1-4 . TRBV12-3/TRBV12-4 .
CASSLTRASSQYF TGTGCCAGCAGCCTCACTAGGGCCTCTTCGCAGTATTTT TRBJ2-3 . TRBV11-1 .
CASSSAGTGRHNEQFF TGTGCCAGCAGCTCCGCCGGGACAGGGCGACACAATGAGCAGTTCTTC TRBJ2-1 once TRBV7-2 TRBD1
CASSVEGRGYNEQFF TGTGCCAGCAGCGTAGAAGGGAGAGGCTACAATGAGCAGTTCTTC TRBJ2-1 . TRBV9 .
CASSKGQFSYEQYF TGTGCCAGCAGCAAGGGACAGTTCTCCTACGAGCAGTACTTC TRBJ2-7 . TRBV28 TRBD1
CASSPYRGRDTEAFF TGTGCCAGCAGCCCCTACAGAGGCAGGGACACTGAAGCTTTCTTT TRBJ1-1 . TRBV7-9 .
CASFQGARSGETQYF TGTGCCAGCTTTCAGGGGGCGCGGAGTGGGGAGACCCAGTACTTC TRBJ2-5 . TRBV7-8 TRBD1
CASSTGARSPLHF TGTGCCAGCAGCACCGGAGCCCGGTCACCCCTCCACTTT TRBJ1-6 . TRBV7-6 .
CASSQRAGTAYEQYF TGTGCCAGTAGTCAGCGCGCGGGTACCGCCTACGAGCAGTACTTC TRBJ2-7 . TRBV19 .
CASSLAQGRAYEQYF TGTGCCAGCAGCTTAGCGCAGGGGAGGGCCTACGAGCAGTACTTC TRBJ2-7 . TRBV7-8 .
CAISPSVLGSYEQYF TGTGCCATCAGTCCCTCAGTGCTAGGTTCCTACGAGCAGTACTTC TRBJ2-7 . TRBV10-3 .
CASRWGSYGYTF TGCGCCAGCAGGTGGGGCTCCTATGGCTACACCTTC TRBJ1-2 . TRBV23-1 .
CATLAAGTNTGELFF TGTGCCACCCTCGCGGCCGGGACGAACACCGGGGAGCTGTTTTTT TRBJ2-2 . TRBV2 .
CSARGLPIKETQYF TGCAGTGCTAGAGGCCTTCCTATTAAAGAGACCCAGTACTTC TRBJ2-5 . TRBV20-1 .
CSVVRSTEAFF TGCAGCGTTGTCAGATCCACTGAAGCTTTCTTT TRBJ1-1 once TRBV29-1 .
CASSYGASTYEQYF TGTGCCAGCAGTTACGGCGCCTCGACCTACGAGCAGTACTTC TRBJ2-7 . TRBV6-5 .
CSARDLTGEDGYTF TGCAGTGCTAGAGATTTGACAGGAGAGGATGGCTACACCTTC TRBJ1-2 . TRBV20-1 .
CASTGEKLFF TGTGCCAGCACGGGTGAAAAACTGTTTTTT TRBJ1-4 . TRBV2 .
CASSSPQQGHQPQHF TGTGCCAGCAGTTCGCCCCAACAGGGCCATCAGCCCCAGCATTTT TRBJ1-5 . TRBV28 .
CASRQAGTGATDTQYF TGTGCCAGCAGGCAAGCCGGGACAGGGGCAACAGATACGCAGTATTTT TRBJ2-3 . TRBV7-9 TRBD1
CASSLTQRPGRGTEAFF TGCGCCAGCAGCCTAACCCAGCGGCCAGGGCGAGGGACTGAAGCTTTCTTT TRBJ1-1 . TRBV5-1 .
CAWSPGVYEQYF TGTGCCTGGAGCCCAGGGGTCTACGAGCAGTACTTC TRBJ2-7 . TRBV30 .
CASSPGLAHTQYF TGTGCCAGCAGCCCGGGACTGGCTCATACGCAGTATTTT TRBJ2-3 once TRBV13 .
CASSQDRRGEQFF TGTGCCAGCAGCCAAGATAGGCGCGGTGAGCAGTTCTTC TRBJ2-1 . TRBV14 .
CASSLYQEETGGAGELFF TGTGCCAGCAGTTTATACCAAGAGGAGACAGGGGGTGCCGGGGAGCTGTTTTTT TRBJ2-2 . TRBV27 TRBD1
CSVAGESYGYTF TGCAGCGTTGCAGGGGAAAGCTATGGCTACACCTTC TRBJ1-2 . TRBV29-1 .